This T cell receptor beta chain was captured by sequencing in a study of CD8 T cells in Susac syndrome. Negative isolation was used for CD8+ and CD4+ T cells, and FACS enrichment was applied to TEMRA cells. Reverse transcription of roughly 0.5 to 1 ug RNA used random hexamers. Each CDR3 protein gets one entry after TCRdb re-called the immunoSEQ multiplex PCR reads with MiXCR. In the table there are a few hundred thousand distinct CDR3 sequences, almost 85% of which are singletons. Input material: CD8+ T cells from PBMCs. This receptor was taken from a human donor with multiple sclerosis.

The CDR3 DNA sequence: TGCAGTGCTAGTTTAATTCCGGCCCCGAAGTTCCACGAGCAGTACTTC. Translation gives CSASLIPAPKFHEQYF. The genes are TRBV20-1 and TRBJ2-7; D uncertain. The germline V gene has CDR1 DFQATT and CDR2 SNEGSKA (reference sequence). The CDR3 sequence is 16 residues long. Between the trimmed V and J ends, which lost 3 bases and 5 bases, there was a span of 23 bases.